Following are 8 T cell receptor beta chains from one sample sequenced in a study of PD-1 blockade in classical Hodgkin lymphoma. Brentuximab vedotin exposure varied among the patients, all of whom had relapsed after autologous stem cell transplantation. Method: immunoSEQ multiplex PCR; TCRdb's copy keeps in-frame clones and lacks some. The data contain 40,000 to 50,000 clones, 65% to 80% of them singletons. The material sequenced was peripheral blood mononuclear cells (PBMCs), taken at baseline. The receptors here all came from a human donor with classical Hodgkin lymphoma.

This sequence joins TRBV11-1 and TRBJ2-1; tentatively, D is TRBD1 or TRBD2 (5 bases each). Trimming removed 5 bases from V and 5 bases from J, with 19 bases in between. The CDR3 contains 16 residues. Germline V gene lookup returns CDR1 SGHAT and CDR2 FQDESV (reference sequence). CDR3 DNA: TGTGCCAGCAGCGCCCCGCTAGAGGGGTGGGACAATGAGCAGTTCTTC. Protein product: CASSAPLEGWDNEQFF.

The table lists this clone with a count of one. The gene calls are TRBV19 and TRBJ2-7, with no clear D. CDR3 length equals 15 residues. Germline CDR1 LNHDA, CDR2 SQIVND (reference sequence). With 0 bases removed from V and 2 bases from J, the gap between germline ends came to 11 bases. In DNA, the CDR3 is TGTGCCAGTAGTATAGATATTGGCAGGCCCTACGAGCAGTACTTC. Its translation is CASSIDIGRPYEQYF.

This clone was observed a handful of times. The CDR3 loop is CASSQTGTRDEQYF. CDR3 in DNA: TGCGCCAGCAGCCAAACCGGGACGCGGGACGAGCAGTACTTC. The V gene is TRBV4-3, the J gene TRBJ2-7; D is perhaps TRBD1 or TRBD2 (5 bases each). Germline V gene lookup returns CDR1 LGHNA and CDR2 YSLEER. V lost 2 bases and J 5 bases, leaving 13 bases between the germline ends. The CDR3 loop spans 14 amino acids.

This clone was seen more than once but under ten times. The chain employs TRBV7-8 and TRBJ2-5; TRBD1 might be the D (6 bases). The CDR3 length is 14 residues. Trimming left V 5 bases short and J 5 bases short, with 15 bases between. The V gene's germline CDR1 is SGHVS and CDR2 FQNEAQ. CDR3 amino acids: CASSQMTGRETQYF. The CDR3 coding sequence is TGTGCCAGCAGCCAAATGACAGGTCGGGAGACCCAGTACTTC.

The gene calls are TRBV9 and TRBJ2-3; D may be TRBD1 or TRBD2 (5 bases each). Germline V gene data show CDR1 as SGDLS and CDR2 as YYNGEE. V was pared by 3 bases and J by 2 bases, with 13 bases between. CDR3 size: 15 residues. CDR3: CASSERGVPTDTQYF. CDR3 sequence (DNA): TGTGCCAGCAGCGAGAGGGGTGTTCCCACAGATACGCAGTATTTT.

The chain links TRBV4-1 to TRBJ2-2, with TRBD2 identical over 8 bases. Germline CDR1 MGHRA, CDR2 YSYEKL. V lost 0 bases and J lost 5; bases outside the gene matches: 8. This CDR3 contains 17 residues. The chain's CDR3 is CASSQELASGSTGELFF. The CDR3 DNA sequence: TGCGCCAGCAGCCAAGAACTTGCTAGCGGGTCTACCGGGGAGCTGTTTTTT.

The rearrangement uses TRBV30 and TRBJ2-3; no clear D. Trimming pared 0 bases from V and 0 bases from J, leaving 10 bases between. The CDR3 is 15 residues long. From germline, CDR1 is GTSNPN and CDR2 SVGIG (reference sequence). This CDR3 reads CAWSVLASSTDTQYF. Written as DNA, the CDR3 is TGTGCCTGGAGTGTACTTGCGTCTAGCACAGATACGCAGTATTTT.

The chain links TRBV6-5 to TRBJ2-1, with 9 bases that match TRBD2. Trimming removed 2 bases from V and 8 bases from J; junction bases left unmatched: 7. This CDR3 is 15 amino acids long. Germline V gene sequence: CDR1 MNHEY, CDR2 SVGAGI. CDR3 in DNA: TGTGCCAGCAGTTACCGGCGGGAGGGCCAGCATGAGCAGTTCTTC. Its protein product is CASSYRREGQHEQFF.